A selection of T cell receptor beta chains follows, all from one sample in a study of beta chain features in type 1 diabetes. Method: immunoSEQ multiplex PCR; TCRdb's copy keeps in-frame clones and lacks some. The sample has some 350,000 clones; approximately 13% are singletons. Sequencing was carried out using naive CD4+ T cells from blood. The receptors stem from a woman under 30 with type 1 diabetes. Each CDR3 is given with its conserved first and last residue. D genes are given only for firm matches. Not all rows give a size; the values are once, few, many and, for expanded clones, a class.

V	size	D	length	J	DNA	CDR3
TRBV18	few	TRBD2	15	TRBJ2-7	TGTGCCAGCTCACCACCGGGACTAGCGAAAGCCGAGCAGTACTTC	CASSPPGLAKAEQYF
TRBV5-1	NA	TRBD1	18	TRBJ2-6	TGCGCCAGCAGCCCGGGACAGGGTGGTCTACCTGGGGCCAACGTCCTGACTTTC	CASSPGQGGLPGANVLTF
TRBV29-1	NA	TRBD1	14	TRBJ1-2	TGCAGCGTTGAAGATAAAGGGACAGGGACCATTTATGCCTTC	CSVEDKGTGTIYAF
TRBV6-1	NA	TRBD2	16	TRBJ2-1	TGTGCCAGCAGTGAAGCCGGGACTAGCGGGAGAAGTGAGCAGTTCTTC	CASSEAGTSGRSEQFF
TRBV28	NA	NA	15	TRBJ2-3	TGTGCCAGCAGTTTATCTGGCGGGAACACAGATACGCAGTATTTT	CASSLSGGNTDTQYF
TRBV21-1	few	NA	15	TRBJ1-4	TGTGCCAGCATCCCGGGACAACTAATAGAGGAAAAACTGTTTTTT	CASIPGQLIEEKLFF
TRBV11-2	NA	TRBD1	14	TRBJ2-5	TGTGCCAGCAGCTTAGTACAGGGGCAAGAGACCCAGTACTTC	CASSLVQGQETQYF
TRBV7-8	NA	NA	15	TRBJ2-7	TGTGCCAGCAGCTTATTCCTGGTTGAGGGCTACGAGCAGTACTTC	CASSLFLVEGYEQYF
TRBV28	NA	TRBD1	13	TRBJ2-7	TGTGCCAGCAGTTCGGGACAGGACTACGAGCAGTACTTC	CASSSGQDYEQYF
TRBV5-1	few	NA	12	TRBJ2-1	TGCGCCAGCAGCCTACAGGGCGGAGAGCAGTTCTTC	CASSLQGGEQFF
TRBV28	few	NA	14	TRBJ1-1	TGTGCCAGCAGTCGTGGACAGCTGAACACTGAAGCTTTCTTT	CASSRGQLNTEAFF
TRBV19	few	NA	13	TRBJ1-2	TGTGCCAGTAGTAGGAGTGGGAGCACTGGCTACACCTTC	CASSRSGSTGYTF
TRBV30	NA	TRBD1	13	TRBJ2-5	TGTGCCTGGAGTGGGTACAGGGGGGAGACCCAGTACTTC	CAWSGYRGETQYF
TRBV5-1	NA	NA	15	TRBJ2-2	TGCGCCAGCAGCTTGGTCGGGGGTACCACCGGGGAGCTGTTTTTT	CASSLVGGTTGELFF
TRBV9	few	TRBD1	13	TRBJ2-5	TGTGCCAGCATTACAGGGGGCGCGGAGACCCAGTACTTC	CASITGGAETQYF
TRBV12-5	few	NA	15	TRBJ1-1	TGTGCTAGTGGTTTGGTACTGGAGGGAACGGCTGAAGCTTTCTTT	CASGLVLEGTAEAFF
TRBV14	few	TRBD1	18	TRBJ2-5	TGTGCCAGCAGCCAAGATAGAGACAGGGGGCGCCGAGAAGAGACCCAGTACTTC	CASSQDRDRGRREETQYF
TRBV18	few	NA	15	TRBJ2-6	TGTGCCAGCTCACCAGAGGGGGCTGGGGCCAACGTCCTGACTTTC	CASSPEGAGANVLTF
TRBV7-2	NA	TRBD2	14	TRBJ2-1	TGTGCCAGCACCCGGGGGGGATCCCTGAATGAGCAGTTCTTC	CASTRGGSLNEQFF
TRBV5-1	few	TRBD1	14	TRBJ1-1	TGCGCCAGCAGCGGGACAGGGGTGGACACTGAAGCTTTCTTT	CASSGTGVDTEAFF
TRBV6-6	few	NA	12	TRBJ2-1	TGTGCCAGTAAAGTAAGAGCAGGTGAGCAGTTCTTC	CASKVRAGEQFF
TRBV18	NA	NA	14	TRBJ1-5	TGTGCCAGCTCACCCCCCGACTTTAATCAGCCCCAGCATTTT	CASSPPDFNQPQHF
TRBV30	NA	TRBD1	16	TRBJ2-1	TGTGCCTGGAGTACTCCAGGGGGCCGTTTCATCAATGAGCAGTTCTTC	CAWSTPGGRFINEQFF
TRBV7-9	few	TRBD1	14	TRBJ1-1	TGTGCCAGCAGACTCCGGGACAGGGACACTGAAGCTTTCTTT	CASRLRDRDTEAFF
TRBV25-1	few	NA	13	TRBJ1-2	TGTGCCAGCTCCCGGGGAGGATCGCTGGGCTACACCTTC	CASSRGGSLGYTF
TRBV4-2	few	TRBD2	17	TRBJ2-1	TGTGCCAGCAGCCAAGATCTCCCTAGCGGGAGGTTTAATGAGCAGTTCTTC	CASSQDLPSGRFNEQFF
TRBV5-1	few	NA	14	TRBJ1-2	TGCGCCAGCAGCCCGGTAACAGGGTCCTATGGCTACACCTTC	CASSPVTGSYGYTF
TRBV18	NA	TRBD2	17	TRBJ2-1	TGTGCCAGCTCACCATTGGTGGCGGGAGGGCCGAAGAATGAGCAGTTCTTC	CASSPLVAGGPKNEQFF
TRBV7-9	NA	NA	15	TRBJ1-5	TGTGCCAGCAGCCCCACAGGGTCGGTGGATCAGCCCCAGCATTTT	CASSPTGSVDQPQHF
TRBV5-4	NA	NA	15	TRBJ2-7	TGTGCCAGCAGCTTATTAACAGGGATCCCCTACGAGCAGTACTTC	CASSLLTGIPYEQYF
TRBV4-1	NA	TRBD2	16	TRBJ2-1	TGCGCCAGCAGTAAGTTGGCGGGAGTCGTCAAGGATGAGCAGTTCTTC	CASSKLAGVVKDEQFF
TRBV5-6	NA	NA	13	TRBJ1-2	TGTGCCACTTTCGGCTATCCAGAGGATAGCTACACCTTC	CATFGYPEDSYTF
TRBV18	NA	NA	17	TRBJ1-2	TGTGCCAGCTCACCACCTAGTCAGTCGGGAGGGAACTATGGCTACACCTTC	CASSPPSQSGGNYGYTF
TRBV18	few	NA	13	TRBJ1-2	TGTGCCAGCTCACCAGGCCTTAGCGATGGCTACACCTTC	CASSPGLSDGYTF
TRBV9	few	NA	12	TRBJ2-3	TGTGCCAGCAGCGTAGGCGTAGATACGCAGTATTTT	CASSVGVDTQYF
TRBV12-5	NA	NA	13	TRBJ1-1	TGTGCTAGTGGTTTATATGGAGCCCCCTCAGCTTTCTTT	CASGLYGAPSAFF
TRBV18	NA	NA	13	TRBJ2-5	TGTGCCAGCTCACCTAATCCCCCTGAGACCCAGTACTTC	CASSPNPPETQYF
TRBV11-3	few	TRBD2	17	TRBJ2-3	TGTGCCAGCAGCCGCGGCTGGGGGACTAGGGGGACAGATACGCAGTATTTT	CASSRGWGTRGTDTQYF
TRBV27	few	NA	15	TRBJ1-1	TGTGCCAGCAGTTCCTTTAATGCAGGCAACACTGAAGCTTTCTTT	CASSSFNAGNTEAFF
TRBV11-2	NA	TRBD1	14	TRBJ1-4	TGTGCCAGCAGCCACGGGACAGCGTTTGAAAAACTGTTTTTT	CASSHGTAFEKLFF
TRBV30	few	TRBD1	11	TRBJ2-7	TGTGCCTGGAGTCAGGGGGATGAGCAGTACTTC	CAWSQGDEQYF
TRBV2	few	NA	14	TRBJ2-5	TGTGCCAGCAGTGTGGGCGGGCCACAAGAGACCCAGTACTTC	CASSVGGPQETQYF
TRBV6-5	NA	NA	14	TRBJ1-4	TGTGCCAGCACAGGGACTGCAACTAATGAAAAACTGTTTTTT	CASTGTATNEKLFF
TRBV7-9	few	TRBD1	16	TRBJ2-1	TGTGCCAGCAGCTTTGGTTTTGGGACAGGGTCCAATGAGCAGTTCTTC	CASSFGFGTGSNEQFF
TRBV7-2	NA	TRBD2	16	TRBJ2-3	TGTGCCAGCAACCCCCTCAGCGGGACGTTCACAGATACGCAGTATTTT	CASNPLSGTFTDTQYF
TRBV25-1	few	TRBD1	15	TRBJ2-2	TGTGCCAGCAGTGATCAACAGGGGATAACCGGGGAGCTGTTTTTT	CASSDQQGITGELFF
TRBV9	NA	TRBD1	18	TRBJ2-3	TGTGCCAGCAGCGAAGGCCCGGGGACAGGGGGCATCACAGATACGCAGTATTTT	CASSEGPGTGGITDTQYF